The text below deals with one TCR beta chain. No antigen is known for it. The CDR3 has 15 residues. Per germline, CDR1 LNHDA and CDR2 SQIVND (reference sequence). With 5 bases removed from V and 1 base from J, the gap between germline ends came to 11 bases. Specified time point: sample taken at primary tumor resection. Whole RNA, isolated from tumor, nontumor lung or frozen PBMC, was sequenced without prior sorting. The sample is drawn from a study of spatial heterogeneity in lung cancer. About the research overall: In raw reads, more than 8.5 appearances on average were recorded for each unique TCR and UMI combination.

The study tagged each TCR cDNA molecule with a unique molecular identifier. A single record per CDR3 protein comes from TCRdb applying MiXCR to the 5' RACE reads. The table has around 74,000 distinct CDR3 sequences, roughly 15% seen once. General study results and limits: Circulating ubiquitous expanded tumor TCRs were observed more frequently at resection than at follow-up.

Sequencing used PBMCs, obtained at surgery. The rearrangement joins TRBV19 to TRBJ2-2; D tentatively fits TRBD1 or TRBD2 (5 bases each). The sequence came from a male donor with early-stage non-small cell lung cancer. The CDR3 protein is CASSQRGENTGELFF. In DNA, the CDR3 is TGTGCCAGTAGTCAAAGAGGGGAGAACACCGGGGAGCTGTTTTTT.